This TCR beta chain came from a study of control samples from healthy donors and cancer patients. Clones were read by immunoSEQ multiplex PCR, and TCRdb kept only the in-frame ones, dropping some. The sample has hundreds of thousands of clones, over 75% seen once; the top ten hold about an eighth. The germline gives CDR1 SGHRS, CDR2 YFSETQ. The ends lost 2 bases at V and 3 bases at J; junction bases unmatched: 4. This CDR3 comprises 15 residues. The rearrangement joins TRBV5-1 to TRBJ2-3, with TRBD1 matching over 9 bases. Sequencing used PBMCs. The sequence came from an older woman with lung cancer. The CDR3 region is CASSFGTGTTDTQYF. DNA of the CDR3: TGCGCCAGCAGCTTCGGGACAGGGACGACAGATACGCAGTATTTT.